The 4 T cell receptor beta chains given below trace back to one sample, sequenced in a study of blood T cell repertoires in COVID-19. The data were produced by immunoSEQ multiplex PCR, yet TCRdb's version contains in-frame clones alone and is incomplete. The sample contains fewer than 350,000 clones, over 80% of which appear only once. Sequenced sample: peripheral blood. These receptors were collected from a man younger than 45 with COVID-19, enrolled during active disease.

The sample holds one count of this clone. The chain joins TRBV5-5 to TRBJ2-3; 14 nucleotides line up with TRBD2. The CDR3 consists of 14 residues. From germline, CDR1 is SGHKS and CDR2 YYEKEE (reference sequence). Trimming took 7 bases from V and 6 from J; bases not matched to a gene: 4. CDR3 in amino acids: CASGLAGGRDTQYF. Written as DNA, the CDR3 is TGTGCCAGCGGACTAGCGGGGGGCAGGGATACGCAGTATTTT.

This chain uses TRBV28 with TRBJ1-4, with D perhaps TRBD1 (5 bases). The ends were cut back, 8 bases at V and 3 bases at J, with 13 bases in the middle. Germline V gene lookup returns CDR1 MDHEN and CDR2 SYDVKM. CDR3 length equals 14 residues. CDR3 DNA: TGTGCCAGCGAGATGGGGGGGGCTAATGAAAAACTGTTTTTT. Translation: CASEMGGANEKLFF. Full variable domain (outside the CDR3, taken from reference TRBV28 and TRBJ1-4): DVKVTQSSRYLVKRTGEKVFLECVQDMDHENMFWYRQDPGLGLRLIYFSYDVKMKEKGDIPEGYSVSREKKERFSLILESASTNQTSMYLCASEMGGANEKLFFGSGTQLSVL.

This rearrangement joins TRBV6-5 to TRBJ1-1, with D possibly being TRBD1 (6 bases). V shed 6 bases and J shed 0 bases, with 11 bases lying between them. CDR1 and CDR2 (germline): MNHEY, SVGAGI. There are 14 residues in the CDR3. CDR3 region: CASRRTALNTEAFF. CDR3 nucleotides: TGTGCCAGCAGACGGACAGCGTTGAACACTGAAGCTTTCTTT.

The gene calls are TRBV11-2 and TRBJ1-2; D unclear. Trimming removed 3 bases from V and 6 bases from J, with 14 bases in between. The CDR3 runs 14 residues. Germline V CDR1 and CDR2: SGHAT, FQNNGV. In DNA form, the CDR3 reads TGTGCCAGCAGCTTTGCCGGAGGGTTTGATGGCTACACCTTC. Translated, it gives CASSFAGGFDGYTF.